Shown below are 12 T cell receptor beta chains from a single sample sequenced in a study of T cells in Graves' hyperthyroidism and ophthalmopathy (dated by TCRdb to about 2019). Receptor libraries were prepared by multiplex PCR. The sequencing machine was an Illumina HiSeq 2000. TCR beta CDR3 regions were amplified from RNA transcripts. A first-round RT-PCR of the TCR CDR3 used the HTBI primer set with the Qiagen OneStep RT-PCR kit. TCRdb redid the processing of the public reads, applying fastp at Q25 and MiXCR, and retained in-frame beta chains. Each entry is one CDR3 protein sequence, shown with its most common DNA and genes. The sample has around 700,000 distinct CDR3 sequences on record, over 15% of them singletons. The top ten constitute roughly a sixth of the sample. The specimen sequenced was blood. The source is a woman between 45 and 65 years old with Graves' hyperthyroidism that later progressed to Graves' ophthalmopathy.

This clonotype was counted at least ten times. This chain links TRBV30 with TRBJ1-1; no firm D call. From germline, CDR1 is GTSNPN and CDR2 SVGIG (reference sequence). This CDR3 contains 12 residues. Trimming took 5 bases from V and 10 from J, leaving 17 bases between them. CDR3 nucleotide sequence: TGTGCCTGGGTTATATCTTCTGAAGGAGCTTTCTTT. This translates into CAWVISSEGAFF.

DNA for the CDR3: TGCGCCAGCAGCTTGGGGGCTAGCGGAGGAGAGACCCAGTACTTC. This translates into CASSLGASGGETQYF. The chain couples TRBV5-1 to TRBJ2-5; 7 nucleotides match TRBD2. The trim removed 0 bases at V and 4 bases at J, leaving 6 bases unmatched. Germline V gives CDR1 SGHRS, CDR2 YFSETQ. The CDR3 length is 15 residues.

This sequence joins TRBV15 and TRBJ2-1; D may be TRBD2 (5 bases). This CDR3 region has 15 residues. From germline, CDR1 is LNHNV and CDR2 YYDKDF (reference sequence). V shed 3 bases and J shed 4 bases, with 13 bases lying between them. The DNA of the CDR3 is TGTGCCACCAGCAGTTCTTCCGGGAATTACAATGAGCAGTTCTTC. Translation: CATSSSSGNYNEQFF.

This clonotype was recorded at least ten times. This rearrangement joins TRBV12-3 or TRBV12-4 to TRBJ1-6; D is perhaps TRBD1 (6 bases). The CDR3 covers 14 residues. The V gene lost 7 bases and the J gene lost 9 bases, with 16 bases spanning the gap. CDR3 residues: CASTRGLEVSPLHF. CDR3 coding DNA: TGTGCCAGCACCCGGGGGCTTGAGGTTTCACCCCTCCACTTT.

This CDR3 reads CASSSGQGALDQPQHF. The DNA of the CDR3 is TGTGCCAGCAGCTCGGGGCAGGGGGCCCTGGATCAGCCCCAGCATTTT. This chain connects TRBV7-9 to TRBJ1-5; 8 bases map to TRBD1. CDR1 is SEHNR, CDR2 FQNEAQ, per germline (reference sequence). J lost 5 bases, V lost 4 bases, and 10 bases had no gene match. CDR3 size: 16 residues.

V and J are TRBV20-1 and TRBJ2-3, with TRBD2 matching over 9 bases. The CDR3 loop spans 15 amino acids. V was pared by 0 bases and J by 5 bases, with 6 bases of the junction left unmatched. Germline CDR1 DFQATT, CDR2 SNEGSKA (reference sequence). CDR3 sequence: CSARDGSGGKDTQYF. The CDR3 DNA reads as TGCAGTGCTAGAGACGGTAGCGGGGGCAAAGATACGCAGTATTTT.

This clonotype was counted many times. The rearrangement joins TRBV6-1 to TRBJ1-2; TRBD1 is a possible D gene (5 bases). Germline CDR1 and CDR2: MNHNS and SASEGT. The V end lost 5 bases, the J end lost 3 bases, and 16 bases lay between the germline ends. The CDR3 loop spans 15 amino acids. CDR3 residues: CASSRGRGTDYGYTF. CDR3 DNA: TGTGCCAGCAGTCGAGGACGGGGGACGGACTATGGCTACACCTTC.

This clonotype was observed at least ten times. This chain connects TRBV11-2 to TRBJ2-3; D is tentatively TRBD1 or TRBD2 (5 bases each). CDR3 size: 15 residues. V was shortened by 6 bases and J by 0 bases, with 13 bases between the two germline ends. Germline V gene data show CDR1 as SGHAT and CDR2 as FQNNGV. CDR3 amino acids: CASSTGTTSTDTQYF. CDR3 DNA sequence: TGTGCCAGCAGTACCGGGACGACTAGCACAGATACGCAGTATTTT.

This clonotype was picked up a small number of times. The chain combines TRBV6-4 with TRBJ2-5; 9 bases are shared with TRBD1. The CDR3 sequence is 13 residues long. Trimming removed 9 bases from V and 4 bases from J; junction bases left unmatched: 6. Germline V CDR1 and CDR2: MRHNA, SNTAGT. CDR3 sequence (DNA): TGTGCCAGACCCCCGGACAGGGGAGAGACCCAGTACTTC. The encoded protein is CARPPDRGETQYF.

This clonotype has ten or more counts. The chain uses TRBV20-1 and TRBJ1-1, with 8 bases aligning to TRBD1. The CDR3 is 13 amino acids. J was trimmed by 4 bases and V by 4 bases; bases with no gene match: 5. Germline CDR1 DFQATT, CDR2 SNEGSKA (reference sequence). In DNA, the CDR3 is TGCAGTGCTACCCGGACAGGGACCACTGAAGCTTTCTTT. As protein: CSATRTGTTEAFF.

This rearrangement joins TRBV7-6 to TRBJ1-2; D perhaps matches TRBD1 (6 bases). In germline, CDR1 is SGHVS, CDR2 FNYEAQ. Trimming cost V 5 bases and J 3 bases, with 13 bases left between them. The CDR3 extends over 14 amino acids. For the CDR3, the DNA is TGTGCCAGCAGCGAAAAACAGGGTCACTATGGCTACACCTTC. This encodes CASSEKQGHYGYTF. Variable domain in full (rest from reference TRBV7-6 and TRBJ1-2): GAGVSQSPRYKVTKRGQDVALRCDPISGHVSLYWYRQALGQGPEFLTYFNYEAQQDKSGLPNDRFSAERPEGSISTLTIQRTEQRDSAMYRCASSEKQGHYGYTFGSGTRLTVV.

The chain links TRBV11-2 to TRBJ2-2, with a possible D match to TRBD1 (6 bases). CDR3 length: 14 residues. Trimming pared 5 bases from V and 3 bases from J, leaving 10 bases between. Germline V gene lookup returns CDR1 SGHAT and CDR2 FQNNGV. This chain's CDR3 is CASSRDMDTGELFF. The CDR3 DNA is TGTGCCAGCAGCCGGGACATGGACACCGGGGAGCTGTTTTTT. Supplemented by reference TRBV11-2 and TRBJ2-2, the full variable domain reads EAGVAQSPRYKIIEKRQSVAFWCNPISGHATLYWYQQILGQGPKLLIQFQNNGVVDDSQLPKDRFSAERLKGVDSTLKIQPAKLEDSAVYLCASSRDMDTGELFFGEGSRLTVL.